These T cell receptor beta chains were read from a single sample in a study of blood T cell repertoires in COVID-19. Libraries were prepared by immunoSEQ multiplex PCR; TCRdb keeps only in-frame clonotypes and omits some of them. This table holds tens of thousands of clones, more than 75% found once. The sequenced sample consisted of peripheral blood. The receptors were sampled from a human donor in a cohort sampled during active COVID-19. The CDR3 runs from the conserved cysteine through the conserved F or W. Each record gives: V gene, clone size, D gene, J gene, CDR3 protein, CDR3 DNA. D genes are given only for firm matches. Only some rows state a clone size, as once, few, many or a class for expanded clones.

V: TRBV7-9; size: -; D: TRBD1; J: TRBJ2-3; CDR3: CASSFGQGTDTQYF; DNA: TGTGCCAGCAGCTTCGGACAGGGCACAGATACGCAGTATTTT
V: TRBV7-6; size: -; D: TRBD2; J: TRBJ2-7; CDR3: CASSLGASGRSSYEQYF; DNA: TGTGCCAGCAGCTTAGGGGCTAGCGGGAGGAGCTCCTACGAGCAGTACTTC
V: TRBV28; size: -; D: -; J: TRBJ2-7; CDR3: CASSSAPSYEQYF; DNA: TGTGCCAGCAGTTCGGCCCCTAGTTACGAGCAGTACTTC
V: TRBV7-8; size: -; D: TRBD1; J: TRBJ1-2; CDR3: CASSFPTGTGDWGYTF; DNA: TGTGCCAGCAGCTTTCCGACCGGGACAGGGGACTGGGGCTACACCTTC
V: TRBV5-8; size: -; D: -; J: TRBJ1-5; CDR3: CASSFCPQGNSNQPQHF; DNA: TGTGCCAGCAGCTTTTGCCCCCAGGGTAATAGCAATCAGCCCCAGCATTTT
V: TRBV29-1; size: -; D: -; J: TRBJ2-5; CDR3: CSVEGGGLETQYF; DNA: TGCAGCGTTGAAGGGGGGGGGCTGGAGACCCAGTACTTC
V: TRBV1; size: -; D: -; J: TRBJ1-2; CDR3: CTSSLKRWRTATNYGYTF; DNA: TGCACCAGCAGCCTCAAAAGGTGGAGGACAGCGACTAACTATGGCTACACCTTC
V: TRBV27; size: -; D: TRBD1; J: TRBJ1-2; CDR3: CASSLATGTYGYTF; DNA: TGTGCCAGCAGTTTGGCGACAGGGACATATGGCTACACCTTC
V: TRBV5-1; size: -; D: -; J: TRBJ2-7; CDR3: CASSSVVAATGGEQYF; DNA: TGCGCCAGCAGCTCCGTAGTGGCGGCTACAGGCGGCGAGCAGTACTTC
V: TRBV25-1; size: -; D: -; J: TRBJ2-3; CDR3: CASSDRADTQYF; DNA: TGTGCCAGCAGTGACAGGGCGGATACGCAGTATTTT
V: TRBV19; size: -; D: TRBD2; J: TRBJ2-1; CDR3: CASSPGGGEQFF; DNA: TGTGCCAGTAGTCCGGGGGGAGGTGAGCAGTTCTTC
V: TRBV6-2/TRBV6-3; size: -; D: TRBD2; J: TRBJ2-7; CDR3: CASSPGTSGINYEQYF; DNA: TGTGCCAGCAGCCCCGGGACTAGCGGGATAAACTACGAGCAGTACTTC
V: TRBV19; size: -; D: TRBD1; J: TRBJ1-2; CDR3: CASSIPGQGSYGYTF; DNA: TGTGCCAGTAGTATTCCGGGACAGGGTTCGTATGGCTACACCTTC
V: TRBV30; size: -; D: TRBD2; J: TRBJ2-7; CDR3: CAWSLPLAGPLEQYF; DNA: TGTGCCTGGAGTCTCCCTCTAGCGGGTCCCCTCGAGCAGTACTTC
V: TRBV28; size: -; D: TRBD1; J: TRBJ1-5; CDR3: CASITGQGNNQPQHF; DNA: TGTGCCAGCATTACGGGACAGGGAAACAATCAGCCCCAGCATTTT
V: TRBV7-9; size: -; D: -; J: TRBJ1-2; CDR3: CASSSRQSTIGFYGYTF; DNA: TGTGCCAGCAGCTCCCGACAGTCAACAATCGGCTTCTATGGCTACACCTTC
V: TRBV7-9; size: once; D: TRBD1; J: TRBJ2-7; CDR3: CASSIGQGEAYEQYF; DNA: TGTGCCAGCAGCATCGGACAGGGAGAGGCCTACGAGCAGTACTTC
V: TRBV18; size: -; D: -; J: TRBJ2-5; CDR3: CASSPRGPDQETQYF; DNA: TGTGCCAGCTCACCTAGAGGCCCAGACCAAGAGACCCAGTACTTC
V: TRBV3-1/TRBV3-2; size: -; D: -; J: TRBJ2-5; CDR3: CASSQMGPETQYF; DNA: TGTGCCAGCAGCCAGATGGGCCCAGAGACCCAGTACTTC
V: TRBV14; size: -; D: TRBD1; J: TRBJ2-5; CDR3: CASSQDRHRGRGETQYF; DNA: TGTGCCAGCAGCCAAGATCGCCACAGGGGGCGCGGGGAGACCCAGTACTTC
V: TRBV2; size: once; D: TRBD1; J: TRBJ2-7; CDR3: CASTLQGAYEQYF; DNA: TGTGCCAGCACCCTACAGGGGGCGTACGAGCAGTACTTC
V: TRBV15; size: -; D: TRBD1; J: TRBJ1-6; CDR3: CATSTDRGGSPLHF; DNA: TGTGCCACCAGCACAGACAGGGGTGGTTCACCCCTCCACTTT
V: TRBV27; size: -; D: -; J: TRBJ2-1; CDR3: CASSLLGSGSYNEQFF; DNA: TGTGCCAGCAGTTTATTGGGTAGCGGCTCCTACAATGAGCAGTTCTTC
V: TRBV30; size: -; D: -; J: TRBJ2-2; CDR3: CAWSRLGSRTGELFF; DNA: TGTGCCTGGAGCAGATTGGGGAGCCGAACCGGGGAGCTGTTTTTT
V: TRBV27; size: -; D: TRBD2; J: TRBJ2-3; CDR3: CASSSRTSGRPTDTQYF; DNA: TGTGCCAGCAGTTCCAGGACTAGCGGGAGACCCACAGATACGCAGTATTTT
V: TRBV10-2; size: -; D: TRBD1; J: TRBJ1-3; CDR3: CASSDRGRSGNTIYF; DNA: TGCGCCAGCAGTGACAGGGGGCGGTCTGGAAACACCATATATTTT
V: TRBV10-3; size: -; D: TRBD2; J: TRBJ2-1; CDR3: CAISEPGLVYNEQFF; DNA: TGTGCCATCAGTGAGCCGGGACTAGTATACAATGAGCAGTTCTTC
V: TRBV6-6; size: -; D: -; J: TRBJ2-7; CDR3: CASSTNRAATYEQYF; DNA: TGTGCCAGCAGCACGAACCGAGCGGCAACCTACGAGCAGTACTTC
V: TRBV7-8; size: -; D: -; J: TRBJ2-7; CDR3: CASSLAVTGRMWEQYF; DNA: TGTGCCAGCAGCTTAGCGGTTACAGGGAGAATGTGGGAGCAGTACTTC
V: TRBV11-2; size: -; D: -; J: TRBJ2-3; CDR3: CASSLSRSGYTDTQYF; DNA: TGTGCCAGCAGCTTAAGCAGATCAGGGTACACAGATACGCAGTATTTT
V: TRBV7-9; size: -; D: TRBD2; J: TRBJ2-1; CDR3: CATLEAVAGVFSNEQFF; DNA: TGTGCCACCCTGGAAGCCGTAGCGGGAGTTTTCTCCAATGAGCAGTTCTTC
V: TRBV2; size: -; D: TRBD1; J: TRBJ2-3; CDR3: CASRTDRETDTQYF; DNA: TGTGCCAGCAGAACTGACAGGGAAACAGATACGCAGTATTTT
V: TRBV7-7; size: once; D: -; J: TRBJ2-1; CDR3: CASSLSQTNNEQFF; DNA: TGTGCCAGCAGCTTATCACAGACTAACAATGAGCAGTTCTTC
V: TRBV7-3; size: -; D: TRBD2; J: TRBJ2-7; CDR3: CASSPSGKWYEQYF; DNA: TGTGCCAGCAGCCCGAGCGGGAAGTGGTACGAGCAGTACTTC
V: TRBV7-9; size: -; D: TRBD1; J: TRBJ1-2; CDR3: CASSPDRAGYTF; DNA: TGTGCCAGCAGTCCGGACAGGGCTGGCTACACCTTC
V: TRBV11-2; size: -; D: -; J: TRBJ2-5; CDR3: CASCQGLGRQETQYF; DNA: TGTGCCAGCTGCCAGGGGCTAGGGCGACAAGAGACCCAGTACTTC
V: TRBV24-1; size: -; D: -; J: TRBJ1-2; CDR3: CATSTALNYGYTF; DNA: TGTGCCACCTCAACAGCCCTTAACTATGGCTACACCTTC
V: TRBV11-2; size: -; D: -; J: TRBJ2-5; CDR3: CASSLIPIGRGSAETQYF; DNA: TGTGCCAGCAGCTTAATTCCGATTGGGCGGGGATCCGCAGAGACCCAGTACTTC
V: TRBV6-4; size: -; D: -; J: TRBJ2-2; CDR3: CASSDSTANTGELFF; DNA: TGTGCCAGCAGTGACTCGACAGCGAACACCGGGGAGCTGTTTTTT
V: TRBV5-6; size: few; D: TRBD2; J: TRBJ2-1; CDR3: CASSTRRLAGPSNEQFF; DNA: TGTGCCAGCAGCACCAGACGACTAGCGGGACCATCCAATGAGCAGTTCTTC
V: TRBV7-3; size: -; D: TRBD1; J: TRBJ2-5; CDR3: CASSPRGQGRETQYF; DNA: TGTGCCAGCAGCCCCCGAGGACAGGGACGAGAGACCCAGTACTTC
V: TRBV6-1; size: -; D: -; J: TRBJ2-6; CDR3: CASSELVARQGLGGANVLTF; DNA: TGTGCCAGCAGTGAATTGGTGGCGAGACAGGGACTAGGTGGGGCCAACGTCCTGACTTTC
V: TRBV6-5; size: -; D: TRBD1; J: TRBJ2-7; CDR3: CASSPTGGRPYF; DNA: TGTGCCAGCAGTCCGACAGGGGGAAGACCGTACTTC
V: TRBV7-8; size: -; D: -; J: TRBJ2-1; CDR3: CASSLVADLYNEQFF; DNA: TGTGCCAGCAGCTTAGTAGCGGACCTATACAATGAGCAGTTCTTC
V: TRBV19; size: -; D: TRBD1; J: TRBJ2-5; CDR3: CASSINFGQGQETQYF; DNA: TGTGCCAGTAGTATAAACTTCGGACAGGGTCAAGAGACCCAGTACTTC
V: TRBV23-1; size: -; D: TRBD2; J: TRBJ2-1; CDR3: CASSHSGLADNEQFF; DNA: TGCGCCAGCAGTCATAGTGGGCTAGCGGACAATGAGCAGTTCTTC